This record covers a single T cell receptor beta chain. This specimen belongs to a study of shared clonotypes between healthy human individuals. The table came from immunoSEQ multiplex PCR; TCRdb's copy has only in-frame clones and leaves some out. The repertoire holds hundreds of thousands of clones, with 77% as singletons. Trimming took 8 bases from V and 8 from J; bases not matched to a gene: 7. This CDR3 contains 12 residues. Per germline, CDR1 MRHNA and CDR2 SNTAGT. The chain has TRBV6-4 and TRBJ1-1; 8 nucleotides line up with TRBD1. The source is a woman between 35 and 50 years old in good health. Some clones in this sample may be carry-over from other donors' samples. What was sequenced was PBMCs. In DNA, the CDR3 is TGTGCCAGCTCCACACGGACAGGGGAAGCTTTCTTT. Its translation is CASSTRTGEAFF.